Presented here are 10 T cell receptor beta chains from one specimen sequenced in a study of blood T cell repertoires in COVID-19. Using immunoSEQ multiplex PCR, the repertoire was profiled, and TCRdb retains in-frame clones only, with some absent. Of under 50,000 clones listed, more than 85% are singletons. What was sequenced was peripheral blood. These receptors were collected from a man aged 55 to 70 with COVID-19, enrolled during active disease.

This clone was seen once. The genes are TRBV7-2 and TRBJ2-7, with TRBD2 matching over 7 bases. The trim removed 5 bases at V and 0 bases at J, leaving 7 bases unmatched. Germline values: CDR1 SGHTA, CDR2 FQGNSA. The CDR3 covers 15 residues. The CDR3 coding sequence is TGTGCCAGCAGCGCAGCGCTAGCGGCCTCCTACGAGCAGTACTTC. It specifies CASSAALAASYEQYF. The entire variable domain, with the rest obtained from reference TRBV7-2 and TRBJ2-7, is as follows: GAGVSQSPSNKVTEKGKDVELRCDPISGHTALYWYRQSLGQGLEFLIYFQGNSAPDKSGLPSDRFSAERTGGSVSTLTIQRTQQEDSAVYLCASSAALAASYEQYFGPGTRLTVT.

The CDR3 loop reads CASSSQGSYNEQFF. Written as DNA, the CDR3 is TGTGCCAGCAGCTCCCAGGGATCGTACAATGAGCAGTTCTTC. The chain links TRBV7-9 to TRBJ2-1; a weak D match, TRBD1 (5 bases). This CDR3 has 14 amino acids. Trimming left V 4 bases short and J 4 bases short, with 11 bases between. Looked up from germline, CDR1 is SEHNR and CDR2 is FQNEAQ (reference sequence).

This chain joins TRBV9 and TRBJ1-5; D gene unclear. This CDR3 has 15 amino acids. Per germline, CDR1 SGDLS and CDR2 YYNGEE. V was trimmed by 3 bases and J by 6 bases, leaving 16 bases between them. The DNA of the CDR3 is TGTGCCAGCAGCGCCGGGAATGGAGGTGGTCAGCCCCAGCATTTT. This codes for CASSAGNGGGQPQHF.

V usage is TRBV6-1 and J usage is TRBJ1-5, with D possibly matching TRBD1 (5 bases). Trimming stripped 3 bases from V and 3 bases from J, with 12 bases between. The CDR3 is 15 amino acids. From germline, CDR1 is MNHNS and CDR2 SASEGT. CDR3 nucleotides: TGTGCCAGCAGTGAGACTCCAGGGAACAATCAGCCCCAGCATTTT. This gives the protein CASSETPGNNQPQHF.

V gene TRBV7-3 combines with J gene TRBJ2-7, with 8 bases aligning to TRBD1. V was clipped by 5 bases and J by 7 bases; unmatched bases: 7. Germline V gene data show CDR1 as SGHTA and CDR2 as FQGTGA. CDR3 length equals 13 residues. The CDR3 region is CASSRTGGREQYF. The DNA of the CDR3 is TGTGCCAGCAGCAGAACAGGGGGTCGGGAGCAGTACTTC.

V and J are TRBV3-1 (or the pseudogene TRBV3-2) and TRBJ2-1; TRBD2 matches at 8 bases. With V trimmed by 2 bases and J by 3 bases, 6 bases remained unmatched. The germline V gene encodes CDR1 LGHDT and CDR2 YNNKEL (reference sequence). This CDR3 contains 16 residues. In DNA form, the CDR3 reads TGTGCCAGCAGCCAACAACTAGCGGTTGTCTACAATGAGCAGTTCTTC. Amino acids: CASSQQLAVVYNEQFF.

The chain employs TRBV4-1 and TRBJ1-2; maybe TRBD1 (5 bases). This CDR3 has 15 amino acids. V lost 1 base, J lost 6 bases, and 15 bases lay in between. The germline V gene encodes CDR1 MGHRA and CDR2 YSYEKL. The CDR3 DNA follows: TGCGCCAGCAGCCAAGCGTTCCAGGGCAGGGATGGCTACACCTTC. Translated, it gives CASSQAFQGRDGYTF.

Written as DNA, the CDR3 is TGTGCCAGCATGGGGCAGCGGGAGGCGGTCGACTTCTACGAGCAGTACTTC. Amino acids: CASMGQREAVDFYEQYF. V is TRBV28 and J is TRBJ2-7, with 9 nucleotides matching TRBD2. The CDR3 loop spans 17 amino acids. Germline CDR1 and CDR2: MDHEN and SYDVKM. V gave up 7 bases and J gave up 3 bases; unmatched junction bases: 16.

This chain uses TRBV28 with TRBJ2-1; D may be TRBD2 (6 bases). This CDR3 region has 15 residues. V lost 1 base and J lost 13, with 20 bases in between. Germline V CDR1 and CDR2: MDHEN, SYDVKM. The DNA of the CDR3 is TGTGCCAGCAGTTTATCACCCCAGAGGGCGGGGCCCCAGTTCTTC. Its translation: CASSLSPQRAGPQFF.

This sequence joins TRBV5-1 and TRBJ2-1, with TRBD2 matching over 11 bases. J gave up 5 bases and V 1 base, and 8 bases lay outside the gene matches. The CDR3 spans 17 residues. CDR1 is SGHRS, CDR2 YFSETQ, per germline. The CDR3 region has the DNA TGCGCCAGCAGCTTGAGACTAGCGGGATCCTTAGACAATGAGCAGTTCTTC. It encodes CASSLRLAGSLDNEQFF. Together with reference TRBV5-1 and TRBJ2-1, the CDR3 gives the full variable domain: KAGVTQTPRYLIKTRGQQVTLSCSPISGHRSVSWYQQTPGQGLQFLFEYFSETQRNKGNFPGRFSGRQFSNSRSEMNVSTLELGDSALYLCASSLRLAGSLDNEQFFGPGTRLTVL.